This TCR beta chain emerged from a study of neurological immune-mediated disorders. This clonotype appeared many times. Each TCR transcript was tagged with a 10-nucleotide random UMI during 5'RACE. One entry per CDR3 protein, called by TCRdb with MiXCR from the 5' RACE reads. The sample shows 35,000 to 45,000 distinct CDR3 sequences, roughly 10% of them seen only once. Each sorted-subset library came from 800,000 to 1,000,000 CD4+ or CD8+ T cells. Trimming stripped 1 base from V and 5 bases from J, with 10 bases between. CDR3 length: 14 amino acids. Germline V gene sequence: CDR1 SGHRS, CDR2 YFSETQ. Source material: CD4+ T cells from blood. The rearrangement uses TRBV5-1 and TRBJ2-4; D might be TRBD1 (6 bases). This receptor was taken from a woman younger than 45 with HTLV-1-associated myelopathy (HAM/TSP). The DNA of the CDR3 is TGCGCCAGCAGCTTGAACAGGGAAGAAAACATTCAGTACTTC. Translation: CASSLNREENIQYF.